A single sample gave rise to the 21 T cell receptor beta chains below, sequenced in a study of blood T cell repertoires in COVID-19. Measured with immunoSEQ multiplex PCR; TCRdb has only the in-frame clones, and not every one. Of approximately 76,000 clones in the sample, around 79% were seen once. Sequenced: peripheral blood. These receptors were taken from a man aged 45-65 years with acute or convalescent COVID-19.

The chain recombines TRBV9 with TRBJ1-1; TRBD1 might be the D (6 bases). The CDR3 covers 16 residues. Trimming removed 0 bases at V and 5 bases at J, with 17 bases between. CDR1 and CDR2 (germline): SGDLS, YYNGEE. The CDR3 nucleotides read TGTGCCAGCAGCGTAGGGCCGGACAGCCATGGGACTGAAGCTTTCTTT. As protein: CASSVGPDSHGTEAFF.

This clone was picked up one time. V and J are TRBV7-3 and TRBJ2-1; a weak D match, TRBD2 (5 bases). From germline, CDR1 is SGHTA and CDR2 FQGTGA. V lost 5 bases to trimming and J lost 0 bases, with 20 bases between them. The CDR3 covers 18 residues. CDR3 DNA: TGTGCCAGCAGCCCCCTCCCCCCCACTACTAGCTCCTACAATGAGCAGTTCTTC. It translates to CASSPLPPTTSSYNEQFF.

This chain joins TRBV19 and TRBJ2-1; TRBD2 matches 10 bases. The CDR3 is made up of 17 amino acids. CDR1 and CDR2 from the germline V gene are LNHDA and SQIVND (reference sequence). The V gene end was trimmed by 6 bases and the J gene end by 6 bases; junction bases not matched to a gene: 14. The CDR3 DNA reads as TGTGCCAGTAGCCCGGAGAGCGGGAGGGCCGGGGGCAATGAGCAGTTCTTC. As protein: CASSPESGRAGGNEQFF. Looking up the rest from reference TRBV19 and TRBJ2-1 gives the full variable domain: DGGITQSPKYLFRKEGQNVTLSCEQNLNHDAMYWYRQDPGQGLRLIYYSQIVNDFQKGDIAEGYSVSREKKESFPLTVTSAQKNPTAFYLCASSPESGRAGGNEQFFGPGTRLTVL.

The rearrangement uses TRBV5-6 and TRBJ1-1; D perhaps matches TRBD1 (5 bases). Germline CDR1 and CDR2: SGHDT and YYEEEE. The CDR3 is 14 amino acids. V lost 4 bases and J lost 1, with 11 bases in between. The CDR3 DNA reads TGTGCCAGCAGCCTTCCGGGGGGGAACACTGAAGCTTTCTTT. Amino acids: CASSLPGGNTEAFF.

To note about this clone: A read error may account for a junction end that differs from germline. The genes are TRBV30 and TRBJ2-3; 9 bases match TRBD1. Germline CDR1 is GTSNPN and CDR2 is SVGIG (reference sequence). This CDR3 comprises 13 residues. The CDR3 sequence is CARETGGTDMQYF. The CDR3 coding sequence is TGTGCCCGGGAGACAGGGGGTACAGATATGCAGTATTTT.

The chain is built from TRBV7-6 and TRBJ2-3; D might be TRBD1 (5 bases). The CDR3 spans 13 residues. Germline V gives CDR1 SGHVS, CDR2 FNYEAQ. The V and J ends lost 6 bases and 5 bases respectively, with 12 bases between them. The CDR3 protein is CASSVRVGDTQYF. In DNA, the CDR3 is TGTGCCAGCAGTGTCAGGGTTGGAGATACGCAGTATTTT.

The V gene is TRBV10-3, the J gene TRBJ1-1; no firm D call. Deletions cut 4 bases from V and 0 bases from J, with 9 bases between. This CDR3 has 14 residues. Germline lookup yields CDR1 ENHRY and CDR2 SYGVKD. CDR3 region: CAISVEAMNTEAFF. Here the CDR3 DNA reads TGTGCCATCAGTGTTGAGGCGATGAACACTGAAGCTTTCTTT.

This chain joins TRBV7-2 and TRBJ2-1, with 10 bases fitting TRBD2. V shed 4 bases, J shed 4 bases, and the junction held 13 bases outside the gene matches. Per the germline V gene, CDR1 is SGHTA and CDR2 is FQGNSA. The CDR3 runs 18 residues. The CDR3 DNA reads TGTGCCAGCAGCTCCCCAGCCTTGACTAGCGGGCTTTACAATGAGCAGTTCTTC. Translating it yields CASSSPALTSGLYNEQFF.

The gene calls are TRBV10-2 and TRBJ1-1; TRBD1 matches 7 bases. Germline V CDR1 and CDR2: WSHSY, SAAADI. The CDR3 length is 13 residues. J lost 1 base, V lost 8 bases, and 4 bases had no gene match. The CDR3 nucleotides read TGCGCCAGCGTGGACAGGCCGAACACTGAAGCTTTCTTT. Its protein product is CASVDRPNTEAFF.

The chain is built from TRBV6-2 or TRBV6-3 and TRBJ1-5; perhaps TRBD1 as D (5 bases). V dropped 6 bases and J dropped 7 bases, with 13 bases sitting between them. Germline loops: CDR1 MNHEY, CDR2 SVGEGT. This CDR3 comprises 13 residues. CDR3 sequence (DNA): TGTGCCAGCAGCAGGGTAGCGAGCCAGCCCCAGCATTTT. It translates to CASSRVASQPQHF.

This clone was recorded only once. The CDR3 DNA follows: TGTGCCAGCAGTTACTCGAGGAATTTGGGGGGTCGAGCTTTCTTT. Amino acids: CASSYSRNLGGRAFF. This sequence joins TRBV6-5 and TRBJ1-1; D possibly corresponds to TRBD1 (5 bases). V was trimmed by 0 bases and J by 10 bases, leaving 18 bases between them. The germline V gene encodes CDR1 MNHEY and CDR2 SVGAGI. The CDR3 is made up of 15 amino acids.

The CDR3 nucleotides are TGTGCCAGCAGCTCGGACAGGGGGGGCGCCTACGAGCAGTACTTC. Protein sequence: CASSSDRGGAYEQYF. The V call is TRBV7-9, the J call TRBJ2-7, with 10 positions matching TRBD1. The CDR3 is 15 amino acids. Germline trimming cut 4 bases from V and 2 bases from J; bases unmatched to any gene: 5. The germline V gene has CDR1 SEHNR and CDR2 FQNEAQ (reference sequence).

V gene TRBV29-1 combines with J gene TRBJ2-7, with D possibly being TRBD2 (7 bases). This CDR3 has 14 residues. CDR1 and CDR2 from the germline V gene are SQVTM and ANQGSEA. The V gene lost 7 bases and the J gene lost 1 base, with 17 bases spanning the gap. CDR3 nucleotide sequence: TGCAGCGGTCTCGGGGGGCTACCTTCCTACGAGCAGTACTTC. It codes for CSGLGGLPSYEQYF.

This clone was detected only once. CDR3 DNA sequence: TGTGCCACCTTGCCGACAGCTAGCTCCTACAATGAGCAGTTCTTC. Translated: CATLPTASSYNEQFF. The rearrangement joins TRBV6-5 to TRBJ2-1; TRBD1 is a possible D gene (5 bases). Deletions cut 10 bases from V and 0 bases from J, with 16 bases between. The germline gives CDR1 MNHEY, CDR2 SVGAGI. The CDR3 sequence is 15 residues long.

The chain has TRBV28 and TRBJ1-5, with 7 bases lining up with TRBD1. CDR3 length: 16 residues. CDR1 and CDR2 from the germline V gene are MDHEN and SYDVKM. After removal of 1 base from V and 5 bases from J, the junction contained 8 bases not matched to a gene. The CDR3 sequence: CASSLLSQGFDQPQHF. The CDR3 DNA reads TGTGCCAGCAGTTTATTATCACAGGGGTTCGATCAGCCCCAGCATTTT. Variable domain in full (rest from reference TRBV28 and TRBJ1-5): DVKVTQSSRYLVKRTGEKVFLECVQDMDHENMFWYRQDPGLGLRLIYFSYDVKMKEKGDIPEGYSVSREKKERFSLILESASTNQTSMYLCASSLLSQGFDQPQHFGDGTRLSIL.

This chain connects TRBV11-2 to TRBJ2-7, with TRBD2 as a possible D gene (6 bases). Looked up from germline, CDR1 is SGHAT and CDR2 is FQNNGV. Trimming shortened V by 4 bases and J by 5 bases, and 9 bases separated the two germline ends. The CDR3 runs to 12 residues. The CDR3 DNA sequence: TGTGCCAGCAGCTCCTGGGGGGACGAGCAGTACTTC. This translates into CASSSWGDEQYF.

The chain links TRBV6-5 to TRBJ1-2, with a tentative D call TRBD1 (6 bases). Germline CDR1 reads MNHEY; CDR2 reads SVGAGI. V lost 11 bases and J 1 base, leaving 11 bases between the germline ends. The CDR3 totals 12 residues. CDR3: CAHRTVNYGYTF. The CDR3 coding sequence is TGTGCCCATCGGACAGTTAACTATGGCTACACCTTC.

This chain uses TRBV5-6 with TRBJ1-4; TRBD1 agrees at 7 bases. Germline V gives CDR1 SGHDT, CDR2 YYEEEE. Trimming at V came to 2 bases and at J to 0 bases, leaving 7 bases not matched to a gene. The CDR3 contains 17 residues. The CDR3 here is CASSLKQGHSTNEKLFF. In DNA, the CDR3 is TGTGCCAGCAGCTTAAAACAGGGGCACTCAACTAATGAAAAACTGTTTTTT. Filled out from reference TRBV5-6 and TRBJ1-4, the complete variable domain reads DAGVTQSPTHLIKTRGQQVTLRCSPKSGHDTVSWYQQALGQGPQFIFQYYEEEERQRGNFPDRFSGHQFPNYSSELNVNALLLGDSALYLCASSLKQGHSTNEKLFFGSGTQLSVL.

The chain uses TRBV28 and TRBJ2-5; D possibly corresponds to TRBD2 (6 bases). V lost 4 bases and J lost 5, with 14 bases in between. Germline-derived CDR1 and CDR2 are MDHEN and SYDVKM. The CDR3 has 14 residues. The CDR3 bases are TGTGCCAGCAGTTCCACTTCTGCGGGGGAGACCCAGTACTTC. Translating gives CASSSTSAGETQYF.

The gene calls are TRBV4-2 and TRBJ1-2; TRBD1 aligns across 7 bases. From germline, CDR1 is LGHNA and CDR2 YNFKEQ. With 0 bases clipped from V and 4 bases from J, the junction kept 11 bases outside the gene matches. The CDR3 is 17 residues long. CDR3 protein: CASSQDRGTDPSYGYTF. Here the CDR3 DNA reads TGTGCCAGCAGCCAAGATCGAGGGACAGATCCTTCCTATGGCTACACCTTC.

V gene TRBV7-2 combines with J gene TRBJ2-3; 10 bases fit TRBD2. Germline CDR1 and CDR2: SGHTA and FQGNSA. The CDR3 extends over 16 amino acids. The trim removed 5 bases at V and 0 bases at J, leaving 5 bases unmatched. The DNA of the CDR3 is TGTGCCAGCAGCCTACGGACTAGCGGAAGCACAGATACGCAGTATTTT. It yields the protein CASSLRTSGSTDTQYF.